Listed below are T cell receptor beta chains from one sample, sequenced in a study of blood T cells in healthy people across ages. MiXCR, run by TCRdb on the 5' RACE reads, gives a single entry per CDR3 protein. The sample consists of hundreds of thousands of distinct CDR3 sequences, nearly 60% of them appearing once. Sequencing used blood. The source of these receptors is a man aged 25-45 years in good health. CDR3s include the opening cysteine and the closing phenylalanine or tryptophan. Not every row has a clone size; where given, it reads once, few, many or a size class.

TRBV29-1,-,TRBJ1-2,CSVERAYGYTF
TRBV10-3,-,TRBJ1-1,CAISGDRGIAFF
TRBV20-1,-,TRBJ1-2,CSAADRGGYGYTF
TRBV12-3/TRBV12-4,-,TRBJ2-1,CASMAGISYNEQFF
TRBV28,-,TRBJ1-1,CASSFGASTEAFF
TRBV12-3/TRBV12-4,-,TRBJ2-1,CASSMGKGFGFNEQFF
TRBV28,-,TRBJ2-5,CASIKSLHRWETQYF
TRBV7-2,once,TRBJ1-2,CASSLRRGQSYGYTF
TRBV7-8,-,TRBJ2-7,CASSSHLSGWGEQYF
TRBV27,-,TRBJ1-2,CASSLAARGGYTF
TRBV19,-,TRBJ2-1,CASSIGSTGTSGINEQFF
TRBV6-5,-,TRBJ2-7,CASSYQGSGSQYEQYF
TRBV20-1,-,TRBJ2-5,CSAATSLRTAEQYF
TRBV28,-,TRBJ2-7,CASRWSPSSYEQYF
TRBV12-3/TRBV12-4,-,TRBJ2-7,CASSLDRDIPEQYF
TRBV7-9,many,TRBJ2-7,CASSRVGTGAGEQYF
TRBV27,-,TRBJ2-1,CASSLSGLAGVSYNEQFF
TRBV13,-,TRBJ2-5,CASSPAGTSSAVQYF
TRBV10-3,-,TRBJ2-5,CAIRQQGTVGETQYF
TRBV7-3,-,TRBJ2-1,CASSPQGQPSNEQFF
TRBV29-1,many,TRBJ2-5,CSVATVAETQYF
TRBV5-1,once,-,CASSKGQGGEQYF
TRBV29-1,-,TRBJ2-1,CSVEEGRAGVNEQFF
TRBV7-6,-,TRBJ2-6,CASSERRQKGSGANVLTF
TRBV6-1,-,TRBJ2-7,CASIAGTGSYEQYF
TRBV28,once,TRBJ1-5,CASWTDSNQPQHF
TRBV6-2/TRBV6-3,-,TRBJ1-2,CASSIGGSYGYTF
TRBV11-1,-,-,CASSLLGTENYEQYF
TRBV20-1,-,TRBJ1-1,CSAPEPGQGKNTEAFF
TRBV3-1,-,TRBJ2-7,CASSPQLAYSYEQYF
TRBV6-5,-,TRBJ2-2,CASRRVGLAGRELFF
TRBV13,few,TRBJ2-3,CASSGGASTDTQYF
TRBV4-1,-,TRBJ2-7,CASSQDPLAGYEQYF
TRBV5-1,-,-,CASSLGQGSYNEQYF
TRBV18,few,TRBJ2-3,CASSPNGGRTDTQYF
TRBV20-1,many,TRBJ1-5,CSAREEGPQHF
TRBV5-1,few,TRBJ1-6,CASSLEGQGVRNSPLHF
TRBV15,-,TRBJ2-1,CATRQVKSSYNEQFF
TRBV27,-,TRBJ2-7,CASSLAGVGSYEQYF
TRBV7-9,-,TRBJ1-2,CASSSGRGANIYGYTF
TRBV20-1,-,TRBJ1-4,CSAVTGTEKLFF
TRBV7-9,-,TRBJ2-7,CASSLGGDMFHEQYF
TRBV12-3/TRBV12-4,-,TRBJ1-1,CASSFGITEAFF
TRBV20-1,-,TRBJ2-7,CSASGGAGYEQYF
TRBV20-1,-,TRBJ1-1,CSARPGPEAFF
TRBV4-1,-,TRBJ2-6,CASSQDKGTPLTF
TRBV20-1,few,TRBJ2-3,CSAREFRTGTDTQYF
TRBV4-3,few,TRBJ2-7,CASSPSPGLSYEQYF
TRBV6-6,-,TRBJ2-1,CASAIGSSYNEQFF
TRBV24-1,-,TRBJ1-2,CATRGQGRNYGYTF
TRBV12-3/TRBV12-4,-,TRBJ2-1,CAGSPTGGSYNEQFF
TRBV20-1,-,-,CSATRDENSYEQYF
TRBV7-9,few,TRBJ2-5,CASSATGSKEETQYF
TRBV20-1,-,TRBJ2-1,CSARTRPLRNNEQFF
TRBV27,-,TRBJ1-4,CASSRTGAPATNEKLFF
TRBV20-1,-,TRBJ1-2,CSAPPTRHYGYTF
TRBV20-1,few,TRBJ2-1,CSARDRLGLATDEQFF
TRBV5-1,few,TRBJ2-7,CASSFETGTNEQYF